This entry lists 31 T cell receptor beta chains sequenced from one sample in a study of blood T cell repertoires in COVID-19. Libraries were prepared by immunoSEQ multiplex PCR; TCRdb keeps only in-frame clonotypes and omits some of them. The sample has over 150,000 clones; about 86% are singletons. The sequencing input was PBMCs or T cells enriched from blood (not recorded which). The origin of the receptors is a man aged 50-60 years who had recovered from COVID-19.

The chain employs TRBV4-1 and TRBJ1-5; D is uncertain. The CDR3 consists of 14 residues. V lost 1 base to trimming and J lost 9 bases, with 13 bases between them. Germline V gene sequence: CDR1 MGHRA, CDR2 YSYEKL. In DNA form, the CDR3 reads TGCGCCAGCAGCCAAGGAGTGGTTGGTCTGCCCCAGCATTTT. It specifies CASSQGVVGLPQHF.

The V gene is TRBV27, the J gene TRBJ2-5, with D possibly TRBD1 on 5 matching bases. Per germline, CDR1 MNHEY and CDR2 SMNVEV (reference sequence). V shed 6 bases and J shed 4 bases, with 18 bases lying between them. The CDR3 loop spans 15 amino acids. CDR3 loop: CASSPRAGRRETQYF. CDR3 coding DNA: TGTGCCAGCAGCCCCAGGGCAGGTCGACGAGAGACCCAGTACTTC.

This chain connects TRBV14 to TRBJ1-2; TRBD1 is a possible D gene (6 bases). The germline V gene has CDR1 SGHDN and CDR2 FVKESK. This CDR3 spans 13 amino acids. V was clipped by 3 bases and J by 7 bases, with 12 bases between them. The CDR3 DNA sequence: TGTGCCAGCAGCCACGGAGGGGGGGGTGGCTACACCTTC. This gives the protein CASSHGGGGGYTF.

This rearrangement joins TRBV7-2 to TRBJ2-5, with D tentatively TRBD2 (6 bases). Per the germline V gene, CDR1 is SGHTA and CDR2 is FQGNSA. Between the trimmed V and J ends, which lost 4 bases and 5 bases, there was a span of 23 bases. The CDR3 is 17 amino acids. In DNA, the CDR3 is TGTGCCAGCAGCTCCCCAGAGGTTGCGGGGTCACGGGAGACCCAGTACTTC. Its protein is CASSSPEVAGSRETQYF. The entire variable domain, with the rest obtained from reference TRBV7-2 and TRBJ2-5, is as follows: GAGVSQSPSNKVTEKGKDVELRCDPISGHTALYWYRQSLGQGLEFLIYFQGNSAPDKSGLPSDRFSAERTGGSVSTLTIQRTQQEDSAVYLCASSSPEVAGSRETQYFGPGTRLLVL.

The gene calls are TRBV11-2 and TRBJ1-2; 10 bases are a match to TRBD1. CDR1 and CDR2 (germline): SGHAT, FQNNGV. The junction had 6 bases not matched to a gene; V was cut back by 0 bases and J by 8 bases. The CDR3 sequence is 15 residues long. This CDR3 reads CASSLEGSTGGGYTF. The CDR3 bases are TGTGCCAGCAGCTTAGAGGGGTCGACAGGGGGCGGCTACACCTTC. Drawing the rest from reference TRBV11-2 and TRBJ1-2, the complete variable domain is EAGVAQSPRYKIIEKRQSVAFWCNPISGHATLYWYQQILGQGPKLLIQFQNNGVVDDSQLPKDRFSAERLKGVDSTLKIQPAKLEDSAVYLCASSLEGSTGGGYTFGSGTRLTVV.

The genes are TRBV19 and TRBJ1-2, with D possibly being TRBD1 (5 bases). The CDR3 loop spans 15 amino acids. Trimming took 4 bases from V and 1 from J, leaving 13 bases between them. The germline V gene encodes CDR1 LNHDA and CDR2 SQIVND (reference sequence). The CDR3: CASSRSDSLNYGYTF. The CDR3, as DNA: TGTGCCAGTAGTAGAAGCGACAGTCTTAACTATGGCTACACCTTC.

This clone appeared a single time. This chain uses TRBV2 with TRBJ2-1, with TRBD1 as a possible D gene (5 bases). The germline V and J ends were trimmed by 2 bases and 3 bases, with 11 bases remaining between them. Germline V lookup: CDR1 SNHLY, CDR2 FYNNEI. The CDR3 spans 15 residues. Here the CDR3 reads CASSELGQVYNEQFF. DNA of the CDR3: TGTGCCAGCAGTGAATTAGGACAAGTCTACAATGAGCAGTTCTTC. Complete variable domain (other parts from reference TRBV2 and TRBJ2-1): EPEVTQTPSHQVTQMGQEVILRCVPISNHLYFYWYRQILGQKVEFLVSFYNNEISEKSEIFDDQFSVERPDGSNFTLKIRSTKLEDSAMYFCASSELGQVYNEQFFGPGTRLTVL.

The V call is TRBV4-1, the J call TRBJ2-3; TRBD1 matches at 10 bases. V trimming: 4 bases; J trimming: 3 bases; junction bases outside the gene matches: 7. The CDR3 has 16 amino acids. CDR1 MGHRA and CDR2 YSYEKL come from the germline V gene. CDR3 residues: CASSPKTGGLTDTQYF. CDR3 nucleotides: TGCGCCAGCAGCCCTAAGACAGGGGGCCTTACAGATACGCAGTATTTT.

This chain joins TRBV9 and TRBJ1-2; tentatively, D is TRBD1 (6 bases). Germline V gives CDR1 SGDLS, CDR2 YYNGEE. The CDR3 covers 14 residues. Deletions cut 0 bases from V and 6 bases from J, with 12 bases between. The chain's CDR3 is CASSVGTGRDGYTF. CDR3 DNA sequence: TGTGCCAGCAGCGTAGGCACAGGGAGGGATGGCTACACCTTC.

V and J are TRBV5-1 and TRBJ2-2; TRBD2 agrees at 12 bases. J lost 4 bases, V lost 4 bases, and 5 bases had no gene match. This CDR3 has 16 amino acids. Germline CDR1 reads SGHRS; CDR2 reads YFSETQ. DNA for the CDR3: TGCGCCAGCAGCACCGGACTAGCGGGGATCACCGGGGAGCTGTTTTTT. Translated: CASSTGLAGITGELFF.

The sample holds one count of this clone. The chain has TRBV12-5 and TRBJ2-7, with 10 bases that match TRBD2. CDR1 is LGHNT and CDR2 is FRNRAP in the germline V gene. The J segment lost 2 bases and the V segment lost 8 bases, leaving 6 bases of the junction unmatched. CDR3 length: 14 residues. CDR3 in amino acids: CASQRGGITYEQYF. The CDR3 DNA sequence: TGTGCTAGTCAGCGGGGGGGTATCACCTACGAGCAGTACTTC.

Regarding this clone: This CDR3 is also generated by other DNA sequences in the sample. J is TRBJ1-2 and V is TRBV6-1, with 8 positions matching TRBD1. The CDR3 runs to 13 residues. In germline, CDR1 is MNHNS, CDR2 SASEGT. V shed 2 bases and J 8 bases; nucleotides not matched to a gene: 4. DNA for the CDR3: TGTGCCAGCAGTGAACAGGGGGCGGAAGGCTACACCTTC. Encoded protein: CASSEQGAEGYTF.

This chain connects TRBV5-1 to TRBJ1-6; TRBD1 is a possible D gene (6 bases). The germline gives CDR1 SGHRS, CDR2 YFSETQ. The CDR3 covers 15 residues. With 5 bases removed from V and 9 bases from J, the gap between germline ends came to 18 bases. The CDR3 DNA follows: TGCGCCAGCAGTCATTCCGGGACAAGTAGTTCACCCCTCCACTTT. Amino acid sequence: CASSHSGTSSSPLHF.

This chain uses TRBV3-1 (or the pseudogene TRBV3-2) with TRBJ1-4; 8 bases are a match to TRBD1. Germline assignment: CDR1 LGHDT and CDR2 YNNKEL (reference sequence). V was pared by 2 bases and J by 3 bases, with 2 bases of the junction left unmatched. The CDR3 runs 15 residues. The CDR3 spells CASSQSGQANEKLFF. For the CDR3, the DNA is TGTGCCAGCAGCCAATCGGGACAGGCTAATGAAAAACTGTTTTTT.

This chain links TRBV9 with TRBJ2-5; D possibly corresponds to TRBD2 (7 bases). V was clipped by 4 bases and J by 4 bases, with 17 bases between them. The germline gives CDR1 SGDLS, CDR2 YYNGEE. CDR3 length equals 15 residues. The CDR3 spells CASSPSRGAGETQYF. DNA of the CDR3: TGTGCCAGCAGCCCTTCCCGGGGGGCGGGAGAGACCCAGTACTTC.

The chain combines TRBV6-1 with TRBJ1-5, with 7 bases lining up with TRBD1. Germline V gives CDR1 MNHNS, CDR2 SASEGT. The CDR3 consists of 14 residues. Trimming cost V 3 bases and J 6 bases; bases outside gene matches: 5. DNA of the CDR3: TGTGCCAGCAGTGACCGACAGGGTGCTCAGCCCCAGCATTTT. Residues: CASSDRQGAQPQHF.

This sequence joins TRBV18 and TRBJ2-7, with 12 bases matching TRBD2. The V and J ends lost 4 bases and 4 bases, in that order; junction bases with no gene match: 5. The CDR3 length is 15 residues. CDR1 is KGHSH and CDR2 is LQKENI in the germline V gene. CDR3 nucleotide sequence: TGTGCCAGCTCACTGCTAGCGGGGGGGCTGTACGAGCAGTACTTC. The encoded protein is CASSLLAGGLYEQYF.

CDR3 loop: CASSYISRGASYEQYF. DNA for the CDR3: TGTGCCAGCAGTTATATTTCCCGGGGGGCCTCCTACGAGCAGTACTTC. The chain couples TRBV6-5 to TRBJ2-7, with a weak D call TRBD2 (7 bases). The CDR3 extends over 16 amino acids. V gave up 3 bases and J gave up 0 bases, with 15 bases separating them. Germline V gene data show CDR1 as MNHEY and CDR2 as SVGAGI.

The chain is built from TRBV18 and TRBJ1-4; 9 bases are a match to TRBD1. V lost 4 bases to trimming and J lost 5 bases; unmatched junction nucleotides: 11. There are 17 residues in the CDR3. Germline assignment: CDR1 KGHSH and CDR2 LQKENI. The CDR3 here is CASSLQATGGRNEKLFF. The CDR3 region has the DNA TGTGCCAGCTCACTACAAGCGACAGGGGGGCGGAATGAAAAACTGTTTTTT.

The chain has TRBV7-3 and TRBJ2-3; D gene ambiguous. The CDR3 extends over 14 amino acids. From germline, CDR1 is SGHTA and CDR2 FQGTGA. Trimming pared 0 bases from V and 3 bases from J, leaving 7 bases between. The CDR3 protein is CASSLTSSTDTQYF. CDR3 DNA sequence: TGTGCCAGCAGCTTAACTAGCAGTACAGATACGCAGTATTTT.

The V and J genes are TRBV12-1 and TRBJ2-1; the D call in the table, TRBD2, was not verified against the DNA. TRBV12-1 is annotated as a pseudogene. This CDR3 has 18 residues. The CDR3 here is CARGTSGGARRTYNEQFF. In DNA form, the CDR3 reads TGTGCCAGGGGGACTAGCGGGGGCGCACGTCGGACCTACAATGAGCAGTTCTTC.

The gene calls are TRBV9 and TRBJ2-3; 9 bases agree with TRBD1. This CDR3 contains 17 residues. In germline, CDR1 is SGDLS, CDR2 YYNGEE. The trim removed 4 bases at V and 0 bases at J, leaving 9 bases unmatched. Here the CDR3 DNA reads TGTGCCAGCAGCCCAGGACAGGGGCCGACCAGCACAGATACGCAGTATTTT. This codes for CASSPGQGPTSTDTQYF. Full variable domain (outside the CDR3, taken from reference TRBV9 and TRBJ2-3): DSGVTQTPKHLITATGQRVTLRCSPRSGDLSVYWYQQSLDQGLQFLIQYYNGEERAKGNILERFSAQQFPDLHSELNLSSLELGDSALYFCASSPGQGPTSTDTQYFGPGTRLTVL.

The V call is TRBV7-2, the J call TRBJ1-1, with D maybe TRBD1 (6 bases). This CDR3 region has 15 residues. Germline V gives CDR1 SGHTA, CDR2 FQGNSA. The germline V and J ends were trimmed by 3 bases and 2 bases, with 13 bases remaining between them. For the CDR3, the DNA is TGTGCCAGCAGCTTCCCCTCCGGGACAAACACTGAAGCTTTCTTT. It codes for CASSFPSGTNTEAFF.

V gene TRBV6-1 combines with J gene TRBJ1-6, with TRBD1 matching over 8 bases. CDR1 MNHNS and CDR2 SASEGT come from the germline V gene. The CDR3 is 18 amino acids. Germline trimming cut 2 bases from V and 0 bases from J; bases unmatched to any gene: 6. The CDR3 DNA is TGTGCCAGCAGTGAATCCAGGGGGCCTAGCTCCTATAATTCACCCCTCCACTTT. It is translated as CASSESRGPSSYNSPLHF.

The chain recombines TRBV6-5 with TRBJ2-7; unclear D gene. The CDR3 is made up of 13 amino acids. The germline V gene encodes CDR1 MNHEY and CDR2 SVGAGI. Trimming removed 6 bases at V and 0 bases at J, with 9 bases between. For the CDR3, the DNA is TGTGCCAGCAGCTCAAGGAGCTCCTACGAGCAGTACTTC. It codes for CASSSRSSYEQYF.

The chain has TRBV7-2 and TRBJ2-4, with D unresolved. The CDR3 covers 14 residues. From germline, CDR1 is SGHTA and CDR2 FQGNSA. V lost 1 base and J lost 5, with 9 bases in between. CDR3 sequence: CASSLGPGQNIQYF. CDR3 nucleotide sequence: TGTGCCAGCAGCTTAGGTCCTGGCCAAAACATTCAGTACTTC.

The chain links TRBV2 to TRBJ2-1; TRBD1 matches at 7 bases. Trimming took 4 bases from V and 0 from J; bases not matched to a gene: 6. Germline CDR1 is SNHLY and CDR2 is FYNNEI. The CDR3 is 16 amino acids. In DNA, the CDR3 is TGTGCCAGCAGTGCAAGTACAGGGGTCTCCTACAATGAGCAGTTCTTC. This translates into CASSASTGVSYNEQFF.

This chain links TRBV7-2 with TRBJ1-1, with D unclear. This CDR3 comprises 12 residues. CDR1 SGHTA and CDR2 FQGNSA come from the germline V gene. V lost 5 bases and J lost 3, with 7 bases in between. The CDR3 spells CASSLRYTEAFF. As DNA, the CDR3 is TGTGCCAGCAGCCTACGTTACACTGAAGCTTTCTTT.

The rearrangement joins TRBV18 to TRBJ1-5; D gene ambiguous. Germline CDR1 KGHSH, CDR2 LQKENI. Trimming removed 4 bases from V and 1 base from J, with 11 bases in between. The CDR3 spans 15 residues. CDR3 amino acids: CASSREGASNQPQHF. The CDR3 nucleotides read TGTGCCAGCTCACGAGAGGGAGCGAGCAATCAGCCCCAGCATTTT. The full variable domain, with the rest looked up from reference TRBV18 and TRBJ1-5, is NAGVMQNPRHLVRRRGQEARLRCSPMKGHSHVYWYRQLPEEGLKFMVYLQKENIIDESGMPKERFSAEFPKEGPSILRIQQVVRGDSAAYFCASSREGASNQPQHFGDGTRLSIL.

The chain couples TRBV7-3 to TRBJ2-5; D is unresolved. Germline-derived CDR1 and CDR2 are SGHTA and FQGTGA. The V gene lost 0 bases and the J gene lost 5 bases, with 10 bases spanning the gap. This CDR3 contains 14 residues. In DNA form, the CDR3 reads TGTGCCAGCAGCTTAACGTCCCCCGGGGAGACCCAGTACTTC. Its protein is CASSLTSPGETQYF.

The chain recombines TRBV7-8 with TRBJ1-5; weak D call: TRBD1 (6 bases). The CDR3 sequence is 15 residues long. The germline V and J ends were trimmed by 5 bases and 6 bases, with 17 bases remaining between them. Germline CDR1 and CDR2: SGHVS and FQNEAQ. The CDR3 region is CASSETGSRPQPQHF. The CDR3 bases are TGTGCCAGCAGCGAAACAGGGTCTCGGCCTCAGCCCCAGCATTTT. The full variable domain, in which reference TRBV7-8 and TRBJ1-5 provide the parts outside the CDR3, is GAGVSQSPRYKVAKRGQDVALRCDPISGHVSLFWYQQALGQGPEFLTYFQNEAQLDKSGLPSDRFFAERPEGSVSTLKIQRTQQEDSAVYLCASSETGSRPQPQHFGDGTRLSIL.